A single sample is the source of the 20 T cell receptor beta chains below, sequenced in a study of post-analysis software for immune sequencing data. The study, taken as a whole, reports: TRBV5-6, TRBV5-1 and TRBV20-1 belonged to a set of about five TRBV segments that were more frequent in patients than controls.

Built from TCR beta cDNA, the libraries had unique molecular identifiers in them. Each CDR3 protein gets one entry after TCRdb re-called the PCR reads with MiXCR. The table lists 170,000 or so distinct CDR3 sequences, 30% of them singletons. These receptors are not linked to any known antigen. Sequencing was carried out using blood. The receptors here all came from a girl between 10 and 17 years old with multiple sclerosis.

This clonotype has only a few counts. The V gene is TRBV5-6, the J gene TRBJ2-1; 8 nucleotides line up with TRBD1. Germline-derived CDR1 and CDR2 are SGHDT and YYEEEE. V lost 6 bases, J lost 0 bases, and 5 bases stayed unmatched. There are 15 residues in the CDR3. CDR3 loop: CASIQQGVSYNEQFF. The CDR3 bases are TGTGCCAGCATCCAACAGGGGGTCTCCTACAATGAGCAGTTCTTC.

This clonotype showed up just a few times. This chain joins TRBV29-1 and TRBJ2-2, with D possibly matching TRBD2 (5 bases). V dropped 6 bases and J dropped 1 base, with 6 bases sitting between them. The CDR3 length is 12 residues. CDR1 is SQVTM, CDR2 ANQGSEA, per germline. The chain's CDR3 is CSVAVNTGELFF. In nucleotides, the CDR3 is TGCAGCGTAGCGGTGAACACCGGGGAGCTGTTTTTT.

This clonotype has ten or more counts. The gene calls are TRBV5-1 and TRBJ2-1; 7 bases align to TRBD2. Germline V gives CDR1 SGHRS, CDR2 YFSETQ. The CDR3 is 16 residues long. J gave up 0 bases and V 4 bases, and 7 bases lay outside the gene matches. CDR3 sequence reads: CASSGETSVSYNEQFF. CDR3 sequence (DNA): TGCGCCAGCAGCGGCGAAACTAGCGTCTCCTACAATGAGCAGTTCTTC.

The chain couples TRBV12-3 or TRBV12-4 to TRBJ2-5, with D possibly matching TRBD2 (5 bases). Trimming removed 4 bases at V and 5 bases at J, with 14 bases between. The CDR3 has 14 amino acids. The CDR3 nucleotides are TGTGCCAGCAGTTGGCGCGGGCTGGGGGAGACCCAGTACTTC. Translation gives CASSWRGLGETQYF.

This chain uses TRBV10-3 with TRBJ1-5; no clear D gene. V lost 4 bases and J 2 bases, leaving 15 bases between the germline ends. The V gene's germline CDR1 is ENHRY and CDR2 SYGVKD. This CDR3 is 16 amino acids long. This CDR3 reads CAISVDFPWRNQPQHF. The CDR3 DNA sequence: TGTGCCATCAGTGTTGATTTTCCTTGGCGCAATCAGCCCCAGCATTTT.

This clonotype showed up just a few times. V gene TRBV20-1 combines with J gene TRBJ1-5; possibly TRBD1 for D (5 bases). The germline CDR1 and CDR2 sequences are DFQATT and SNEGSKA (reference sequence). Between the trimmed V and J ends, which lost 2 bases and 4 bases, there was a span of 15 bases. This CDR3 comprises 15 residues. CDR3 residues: CSARSQGRENQPQHF. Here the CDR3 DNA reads TGCAGTGCTAGATCTCAGGGCAGGGAGAATCAGCCCCAGCATTTT.

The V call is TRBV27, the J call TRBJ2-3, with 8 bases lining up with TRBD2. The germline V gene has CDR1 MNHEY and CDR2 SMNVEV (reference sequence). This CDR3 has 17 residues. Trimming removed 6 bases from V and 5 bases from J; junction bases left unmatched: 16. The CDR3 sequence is CASRSGSALLAQDTQYF. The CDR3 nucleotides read TGTGCCAGCAGAAGCGGGAGCGCTCTCCTCGCCCAAGATACGCAGTATTTT.

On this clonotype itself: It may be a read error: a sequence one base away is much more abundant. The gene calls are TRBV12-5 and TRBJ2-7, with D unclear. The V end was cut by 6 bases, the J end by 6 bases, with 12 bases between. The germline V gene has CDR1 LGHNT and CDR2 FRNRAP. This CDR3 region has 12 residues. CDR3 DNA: TGTGCTAGTGGCCCTTCATTCTGCGAGCAGTACTTC. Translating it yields CASGPSFCEQYF.

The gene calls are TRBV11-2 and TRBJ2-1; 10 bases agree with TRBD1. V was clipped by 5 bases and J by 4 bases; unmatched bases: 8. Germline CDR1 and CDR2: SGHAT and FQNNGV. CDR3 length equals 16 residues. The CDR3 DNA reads TGTGCCAGCAGCCATGGGACAGGGGTCGTTTACAATGAGCAGTTCTTC. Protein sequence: CASSHGTGVVYNEQFF.

CDR3 sequence (DNA): TGTGCCAGCAGTGAGACAAACACTGAAGCTTTCTTT. Translation gives CASSETNTEAFF. J is TRBJ1-1 and V is TRBV25-1; D ambiguous. The germline gives CDR1 MGHDK, CDR2 SYGVNS. V shed 3 bases and J shed 2 bases, with 4 bases lying between them. The CDR3 runs 12 residues.

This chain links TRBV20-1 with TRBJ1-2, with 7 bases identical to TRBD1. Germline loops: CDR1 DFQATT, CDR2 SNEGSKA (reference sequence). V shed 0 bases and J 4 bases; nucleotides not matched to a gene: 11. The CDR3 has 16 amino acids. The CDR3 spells CSAREDKTGDGYGYTF. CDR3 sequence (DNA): TGCAGTGCTAGAGAGGACAAAACAGGGGACGGCTATGGCTACACCTTC.

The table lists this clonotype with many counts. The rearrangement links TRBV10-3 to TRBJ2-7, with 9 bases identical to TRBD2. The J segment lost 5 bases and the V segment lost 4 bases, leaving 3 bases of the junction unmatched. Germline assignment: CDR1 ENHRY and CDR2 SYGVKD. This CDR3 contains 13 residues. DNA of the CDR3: TGTGCCATCAGTGCAGCGGGAGGCGACGAGCAGTACTTC. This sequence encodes CAISAAGGDEQYF.

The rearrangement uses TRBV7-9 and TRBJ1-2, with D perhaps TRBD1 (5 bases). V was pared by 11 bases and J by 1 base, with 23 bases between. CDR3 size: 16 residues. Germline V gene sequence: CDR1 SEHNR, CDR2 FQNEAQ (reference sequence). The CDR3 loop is CAGVHWGRVDNYGYTF. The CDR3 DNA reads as TGTGCCGGCGTGCACTGGGGCAGGGTAGATAACTATGGCTACACCTTC.

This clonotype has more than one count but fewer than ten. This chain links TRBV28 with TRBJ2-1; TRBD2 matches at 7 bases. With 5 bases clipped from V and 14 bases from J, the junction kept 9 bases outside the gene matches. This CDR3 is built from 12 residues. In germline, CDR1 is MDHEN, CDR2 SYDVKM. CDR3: CASSGEGANKFF. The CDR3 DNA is TGTGCCAGCAGTGGGGAGGGAGCGAACAAGTTCTTC.

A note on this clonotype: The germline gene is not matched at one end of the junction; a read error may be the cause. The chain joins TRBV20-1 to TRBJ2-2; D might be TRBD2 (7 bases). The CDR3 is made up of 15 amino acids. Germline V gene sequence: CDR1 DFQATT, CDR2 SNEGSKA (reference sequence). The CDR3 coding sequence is TGCGGTGCTCCATATGGGGGGGCAGGCACCGGGGAGCTGTTTTTT. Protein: CGAPYGGAGTGELFF.

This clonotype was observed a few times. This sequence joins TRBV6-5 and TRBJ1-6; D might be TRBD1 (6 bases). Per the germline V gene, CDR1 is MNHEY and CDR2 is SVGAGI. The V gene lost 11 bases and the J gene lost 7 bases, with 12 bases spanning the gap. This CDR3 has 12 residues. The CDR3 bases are TGTGCCGTCGGACAGAAAAATTCACCCCTCCACTTT. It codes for CAVGQKNSPLHF.

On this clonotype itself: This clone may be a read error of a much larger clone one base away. This CDR3 reads CAALAGESKGTQYF. CDR3 nucleotide sequence: TGTGCCGCCTTAGCGGGAGAGAGTAAAGGTACGCAGTATTTT. The V call is TRBV10-3, the J call TRBJ2-3; 9 nucleotides line up with TRBD2. CDR1 is ENHRY and CDR2 is SYGVKD in the germline V gene. V shed 11 bases and J 8 bases; nucleotides not matched to a gene: 14. The CDR3 sequence is 14 residues long.

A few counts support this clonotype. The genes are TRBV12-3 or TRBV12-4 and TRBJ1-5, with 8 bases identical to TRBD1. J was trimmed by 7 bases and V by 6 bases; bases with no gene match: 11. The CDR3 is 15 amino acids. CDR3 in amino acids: CASSPGTGPWQPQHF. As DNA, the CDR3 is TGTGCCAGCAGCCCGGGGACAGGCCCTTGGCAGCCCCAGCATTTT.

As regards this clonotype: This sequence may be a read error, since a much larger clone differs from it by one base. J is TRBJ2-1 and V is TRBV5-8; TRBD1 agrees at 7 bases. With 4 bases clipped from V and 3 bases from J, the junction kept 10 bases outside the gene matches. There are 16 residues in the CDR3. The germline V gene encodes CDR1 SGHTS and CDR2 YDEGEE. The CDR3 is CASSRERGQYYNEQFF. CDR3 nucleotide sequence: TGTGCCAGCAGCCGGGAAAGGGGACAGTACTACAATGAGCAGTTCTTC. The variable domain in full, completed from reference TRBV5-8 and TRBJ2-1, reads EAGVTQSPTHLIKTRGQQATLRCSPISGHTSVYWYQQALGLGLQFLLWYDEGEERNRGNFPPRFSGRQFPNYSSELNVNALELEDSALYLCASSRERGQYYNEQFFGPGTRLTVL.

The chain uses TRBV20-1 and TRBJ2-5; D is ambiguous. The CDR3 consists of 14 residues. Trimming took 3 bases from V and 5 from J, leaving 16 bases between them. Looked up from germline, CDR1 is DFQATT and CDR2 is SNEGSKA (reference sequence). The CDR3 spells CSARTEIAAETQYF. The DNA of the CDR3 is TGCAGTGCTAGGACCGAGATAGCCGCGGAGACCCAGTACTTC.